These T cell receptor beta chains were read from a single sample in a study of a mutant IDH1 vaccine in newly diagnosed glioma. No antigen has been identified for these receptors. Profiling relied on immunoSEQ multiplex PCR, and the TCRdb table lists in-frame clones only, not all of them. The table records 50,000 to 70,000 clones, around 74% of them present only once. The material was PBMCs, obtained from a glioma patient whose treatment included an IDH1 peptide vaccine. The receptors shown here come from a man in his forties or fifties with glioma. Each CDR3 is given without its conserved first and last residue. Some rows mark clone size as missing; the rest say once, few, many or name a class of expanded clone.

V: TRBV7-8
size: .
J: TRBJ2-7
CDR3: ASSLVGSYYEQY

V: TRBV27
size: .
J: TRBJ2-7
CDR3: ASSPGPGTGTYEQY

V: TRBV5-4
size: .
J: TRBJ2-5
CDR3: ASSPEGRGEETQY

V: TRBV10-2
size: .
J: TRBJ1-1
CDR3: ASSEQGGYTEAF

V: TRBV11-2
size: .
J: TRBJ1-5
CDR3: ASSASGGNQPQH

V: TRBV6-1
size: .
J: TRBJ2-6
CDR3: ASSETAGANVLT

V: TRBV7-3
size: .
J: TRBJ2-2
CDR3: ASSPTNGELF

V: TRBV4-3
size: .
J: TRBJ2-2
CDR3: ASSQDRVETGELF

V: TRBV30
size: .
J: TRBJ1-5
CDR3: AWSGTAQPQH

V: TRBV7-8
size: once
J: TRBJ1-6
CDR3: ASSLGGRESPLH

V: TRBV5-6
size: .
J: TRBJ2-1
CDR3: ASSSNGGRNEQF

V: TRBV10-1
size: .
J: TRBJ1-2
CDR3: GSRKTYGYT

V: TRBV20-1
size: few
J: TRBJ2-4
CDR3: SAGENIQY

V: TRBV5-1
size: .
J: TRBJ2-2
CDR3: ASSWEGLANTGELF

V: TRBV2
size: .
J: TRBJ1-2
CDR3: ASSDYLDSYGYT

V: TRBV7-2
size: .
J: TRBJ2-1
CDR3: ASSMDRGGYNEQF

V: TRBV6-5
size: .
J: TRBJ1-3
CDR3: ASRGFGDSGNTIY

V: TRBV7-3
size: .
J: TRBJ2-2
CDR3: ASSPTGFTDTGELF

V: TRBV7-9
size: .
J: TRBJ2-7
CDR3: ASSLALGPNEQY

V: TRBV10-3
size: once
J: TRBJ1-4
CDR3: AISESRGGEKLF

V: TRBV5-1
size: .
J: TRBJ2-2
CDR3: ASSFTGTGEGSTGELF

V: TRBV7-9
size: .
J: TRBJ2-7
CDR3: ASSSGASYEQY

V: TRBV5-1
size: .
J: TRBJ2-7
CDR3: ASSSASSYEQY

V: TRBV2
size: .
J: TRBJ2-7
CDR3: ASMAPSYEQY

V: TRBV11-3
size: .
J: TRBJ2-3
CDR3: ASSSGTSGGFADTQY

V: TRBV18
size: .
J: TRBJ2-5
CDR3: ASSPRSPQTQETQY

V: TRBV27
size: .
J: TRBJ1-2
CDR3: ASSLSVGHGYT

V: TRBV14
size: once
J: TRBJ1-1
CDR3: ASSQDRGPLNTEAF

V: TRBV2
size: .
J: TRBJ2-7
CDR3: ASSELAGGIYEQY

V: TRBV7-2
size: .
J: TRBJ2-7
CDR3: ASSLDRFSYEQY

V: TRBV6-5
size: .
J: TRBJ2-2
CDR3: ASSLSTGELF

V: TRBV5-1
size: .
J: TRBJ2-5
CDR3: ASSFESGLARETQY

V: TRBV6-5
size: .
J: TRBJ1-1
CDR3: ASSGPGGSEAF

V: TRBV19
size: .
J: TRBJ2-2
CDR3: ASSITGNPGELF

V: TRBV5-5
size: once
J: TRBJ2-7
CDR3: ASSLLLGGGPSYEQY

V: TRBV2
size: .
J: TRBJ2-2
CDR3: ASSANRVPNTGELF

V: TRBV30
size: .
J: TRBJ2-5
CDR3: AYRGVLETQY

V: TRBV5-6
size: .
J: TRBJ2-5
CDR3: ASFRQGWDQETQY